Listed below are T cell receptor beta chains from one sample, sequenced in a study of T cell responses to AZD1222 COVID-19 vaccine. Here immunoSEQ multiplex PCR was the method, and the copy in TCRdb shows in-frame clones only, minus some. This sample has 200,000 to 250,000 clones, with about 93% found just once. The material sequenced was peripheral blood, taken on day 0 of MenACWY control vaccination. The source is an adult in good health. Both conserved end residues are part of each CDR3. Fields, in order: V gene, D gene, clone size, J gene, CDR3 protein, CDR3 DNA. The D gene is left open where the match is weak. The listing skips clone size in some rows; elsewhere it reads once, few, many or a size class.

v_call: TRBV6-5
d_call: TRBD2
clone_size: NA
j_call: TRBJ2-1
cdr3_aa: CASRPGGGADEQFF
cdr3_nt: TGTGCCAGCAGGCCTGGCGGGGGGGCCGATGAGCAGTTCTTC

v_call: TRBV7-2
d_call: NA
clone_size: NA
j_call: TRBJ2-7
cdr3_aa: CASSLAGEVSYEQYF
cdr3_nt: TGTGCCAGCAGCTTAGCGGGGGAGGTAAGCTACGAGCAGTACTTC

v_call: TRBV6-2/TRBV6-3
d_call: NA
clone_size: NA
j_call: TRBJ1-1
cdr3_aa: CASSYEAGSSDTEAFF
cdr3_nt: TGTGCCAGCAGTTACGAAGCGGGTAGTAGTGACACTGAAGCTTTCTTT

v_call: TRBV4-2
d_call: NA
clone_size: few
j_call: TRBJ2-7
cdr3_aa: CASSQTTGYEQYF
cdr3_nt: TGTGCCAGCAGCCAAACCACAGGGTACGAGCAGTACTTC

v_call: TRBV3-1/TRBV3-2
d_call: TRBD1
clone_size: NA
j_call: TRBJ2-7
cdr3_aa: CASSRIGTGIGEQYF
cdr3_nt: TGTGCCAGCAGCCGGATAGGGACAGGTATCGGGGAGCAGTACTTC

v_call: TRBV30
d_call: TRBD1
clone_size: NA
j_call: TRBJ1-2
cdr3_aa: CAWQRTGSPRSGGYTF
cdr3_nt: TGTGCCTGGCAAAGGACAGGGAGCCCCCGCTCGGGGGGCTACACCTTC

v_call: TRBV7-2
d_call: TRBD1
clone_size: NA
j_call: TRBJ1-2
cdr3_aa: CASSPTGIGYTF
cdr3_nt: TGTGCCAGCAGCCCGACAGGGATTGGCTACACCTTC

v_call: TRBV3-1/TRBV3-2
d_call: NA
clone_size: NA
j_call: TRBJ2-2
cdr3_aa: CASSPRSTGELFF
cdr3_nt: TGTGCCAGCAGCCCTAGGTCTACCGGGGAGCTGTTTTTT

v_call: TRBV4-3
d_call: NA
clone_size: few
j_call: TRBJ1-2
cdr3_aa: CASSQDGRGTGYTF
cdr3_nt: TGCGCCAGCAGCCAAGATGGCAGGGGCACTGGCTACACCTTC

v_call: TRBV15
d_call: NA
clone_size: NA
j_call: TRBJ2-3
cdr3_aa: CATSRTEDSHTQYF
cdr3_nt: TGTGCCACCAGCAGAACCGAGGACAGTCATACGCAGTATTTT

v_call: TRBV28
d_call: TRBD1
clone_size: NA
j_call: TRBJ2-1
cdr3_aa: CASSSIRGRNEQFF
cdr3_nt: TGTGCCAGCAGTTCCATCAGGGGGCGAAATGAGCAGTTCTTC

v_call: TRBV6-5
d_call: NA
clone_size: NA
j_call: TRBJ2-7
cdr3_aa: CASSRRERDEQYF
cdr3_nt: TGTGCCAGCAGTCGCAGGGAAAGGGACGAGCAGTACTTC

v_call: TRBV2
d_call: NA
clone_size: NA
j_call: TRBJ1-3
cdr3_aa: CASSEGYSGNTIYF
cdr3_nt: TGTGCCAGCAGTGAGGGCTACTCTGGAAACACCATATATTTT

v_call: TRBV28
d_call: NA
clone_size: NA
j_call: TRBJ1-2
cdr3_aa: CASSLLGYGYTF
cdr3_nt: TGTGCCAGCAGTCTCTTAGGGTATGGCTACACCTTC

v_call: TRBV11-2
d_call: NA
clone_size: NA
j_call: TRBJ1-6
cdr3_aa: CASSLGTSNSPLHF
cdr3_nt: TGTGCCAGCAGCCTTGGAACCTCTAATTCACCCCTCCACTTT